The T cell receptor beta chain under discussion was sequenced for a study of blood T cell repertoires in COVID-19. The overall study: There were acute and convalescent COVID-19 samples, and they came from the United States, Italy and Spain.

Germline CDR1 and CDR2: SGDLS and YYNGEE. V was clipped by 0 bases and J by 2 bases, with 8 bases between them. The CDR3 runs 14 residues. Original processing methods: Scientists estimated how many nucleated cells there were by amplifying reference gene primers. Profiled with immunoSEQ multiplex PCR; TCRdb holds only in-frame clones, not every one. The D gene and trimming were derived from the DNA, and the V and J assignments and clone size from that table. The sample yields fewer than 40,000 clones, about 74% seen once. Note on this clone: This specimen includes other DNA sequences encoding the same CDR3.

The sample was peripheral blood. This chain connects TRBV9 to TRBJ2-5; no firm D call. The TCR sequence derives from a man aged 60-69 years with active COVID-19. The CDR3 spells CASSVEQSQETQYF. The CDR3 nucleotides read TGTGCCAGCAGCGTAGAACAGTCGCAAGAGACCCAGTACTTC. The entire variable domain, with the rest obtained from reference TRBV9 and TRBJ2-5, is as follows: DSGVTQTPKHLITATGQRVTLRCSPRSGDLSVYWYQQSLDQGLQFLIQYYNGEERAKGNILERFSAQQFPDLHSELNLSSLELGDSALYFCASSVEQSQETQYFGPGTRLLVL.